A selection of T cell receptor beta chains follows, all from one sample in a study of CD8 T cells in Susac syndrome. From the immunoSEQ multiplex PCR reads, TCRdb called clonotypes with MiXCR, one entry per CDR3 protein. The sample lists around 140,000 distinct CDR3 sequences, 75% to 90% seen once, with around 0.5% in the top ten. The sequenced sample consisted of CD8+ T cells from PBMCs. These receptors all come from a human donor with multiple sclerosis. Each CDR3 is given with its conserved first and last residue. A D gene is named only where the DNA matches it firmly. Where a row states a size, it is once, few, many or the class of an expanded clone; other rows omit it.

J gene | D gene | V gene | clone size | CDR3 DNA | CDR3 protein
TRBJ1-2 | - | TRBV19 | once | TGTGCCAGTATCGGACAGAGCTATGGCTACACCTTC | CASIGQSYGYTF
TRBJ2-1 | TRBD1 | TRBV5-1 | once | TGCGCCAGCAGCTTTTATAGGGGGCGCCCCAATGAGCAGTTCTTC | CASSFYRGRPNEQFF
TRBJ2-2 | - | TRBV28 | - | TGTGCCAGCAGCGCCACCCGTCAGGACACCGGGGAGCTGTTTTTT | CASSATRQDTGELFF
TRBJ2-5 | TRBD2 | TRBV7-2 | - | TGTGCCAGCAGCTTAGTTGGGAGTTGGGGGGGGCAAGAGACCCAGTACTTC | CASSLVGSWGGQETQYF
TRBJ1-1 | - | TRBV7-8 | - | TGTGCCAGCAGCTTAGGGGGGTCCGGGTACACTGAAGCTTTCTTT | CASSLGGSGYTEAFF
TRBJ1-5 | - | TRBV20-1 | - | TGCAGTGCTAGAGAGAAGGGGGTGAGCGGTAATCAGCCCCAGCATTTT | CSAREKGVSGNQPQHF
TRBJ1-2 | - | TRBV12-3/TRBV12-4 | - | TGTGCCAGCAGTTCCCAACCGCGGCCGGACTATGGCTACACCTTC | CASSSQPRPDYGYTF
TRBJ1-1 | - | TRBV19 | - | TGTGCCAGTAGTATGCCCGGTGAAGCTTTCTTT | CASSMPGEAFF
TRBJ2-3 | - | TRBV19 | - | TGTGCCACCCAAGAAACCGACGATACGCAGTATTTT | CATQETDDTQYF
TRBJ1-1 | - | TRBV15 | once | TGTGCCACCAGCAGAGATAGAGGGGGGATTGAAGTTTTCTTT | CATSRDRGGIEVFF
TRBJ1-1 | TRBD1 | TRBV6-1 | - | TGTGCCAGCAGTGTAATCGGACAGGGCTCTGAAGCTTTCTTT | CASSVIGQGSEAFF
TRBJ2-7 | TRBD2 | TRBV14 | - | TGTGCCAGCAGAACTAGCGGGGGTTCCTACGAGCAGTACTTC | CASRTSGGSYEQYF
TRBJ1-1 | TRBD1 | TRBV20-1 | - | TGCAGTGCTAGAGAAACGTACAGGGGAGGTGAAGCTTTCTTT | CSARETYRGGEAFF
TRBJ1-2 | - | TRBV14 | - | TGTGCCAGCAGCCCCTTTACAGATGCTGGCTACACCTTC | CASSPFTDAGYTF
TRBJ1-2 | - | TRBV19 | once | TGTGCCAGTAGCGTGACCGGGACTTTGGATTCCTACGGCTACACCTTC | CASSVTGTLDSYGYTF
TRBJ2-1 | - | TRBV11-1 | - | TGTGCCAGCAGCCCCACTGGGGATGAGCAGTTCTTC | CASSPTGDEQFF
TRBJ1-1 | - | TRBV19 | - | TGTGCCAGTAGTATATGGGGGAACACTGAAGCTTTCTTT | CASSIWGNTEAFF
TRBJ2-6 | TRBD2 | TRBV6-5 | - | TGTGCCAGCAGTTACGGGACTACATCCTCTGGGGCCAACGTCCTGACTTTC | CASSYGTTSSGANVLTF
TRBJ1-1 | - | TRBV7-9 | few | TGTGCCAGCAGCTTAGGGCGGGGTCTCGTTGAGGCTTTCTTT | CASSLGRGLVEAFF
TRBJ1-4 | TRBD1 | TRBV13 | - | TGTGCCAGCAGCAATCTTACGGGACAGGCTAATGAAAAACTGTTTTTT | CASSNLTGQANEKLFF
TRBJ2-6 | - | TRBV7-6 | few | TGTGCCAGCAGCTTATCCTCTGGGGCCAACGTCCTGACTTTC | CASSLSSGANVLTF